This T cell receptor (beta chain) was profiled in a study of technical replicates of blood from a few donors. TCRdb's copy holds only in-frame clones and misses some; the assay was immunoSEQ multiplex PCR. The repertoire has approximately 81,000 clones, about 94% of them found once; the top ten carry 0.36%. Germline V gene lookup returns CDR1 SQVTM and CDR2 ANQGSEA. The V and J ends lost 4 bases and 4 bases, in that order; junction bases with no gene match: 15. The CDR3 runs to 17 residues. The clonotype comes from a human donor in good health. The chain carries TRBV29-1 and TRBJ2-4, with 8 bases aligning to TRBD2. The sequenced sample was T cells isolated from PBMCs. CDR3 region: CSVVGLAGMSLKNIQYF. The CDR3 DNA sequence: TGCAGCGTTGTAGGTCTAGCGGGTATGTCTCTTAAAAACATTCAGTACTTC.